This record concerns one TCR beta chain sequence. Sequenced by immunoSEQ multiplex PCR; TCRdb stores in-frame clones only, minus some. The profile shows 150,000 to 200,000 clones, less than 95% of them singletons. These data are taken from a study of control samples from healthy donors and cancer patients. The CDR3 length is 16 residues. Trimming took 4 bases from V and 5 from J; bases not matched to a gene: 10. Germline V gene sequence: CDR1 MGHRA, CDR2 YSYEKL. The specimen was PBMCs. The sequence was obtained from a man in his 60s with colorectal cancer. The chain couples TRBV4-1 to TRBJ2-3; 9 nucleotides agree with TRBD2. The CDR3 DNA reads TGCGCCAGCAGCCGGGAAGGGACTAGCCAACGAGATACGCAGTATTTT. Amino acid sequence: CASSREGTSQRDTQYF.